One sample yielded the 28 T cell receptor beta chains listed below, sequenced in a study of blood T cell repertoires in COVID-19. Data came from immunoSEQ multiplex PCR; TCRdb stores just in-frame clones and leaves some out. The sample records approximately 300,000 clones, roughly 91% being singletons. The sample comprised peripheral blood. The receptors were gathered from a man between 45 and 60 years old with active or convalescent COVID-19.

J is TRBJ2-1 and V is TRBV10-3; 9 bases line up with TRBD2. CDR3 size: 15 residues. The germline V gene has CDR1 ENHRY and CDR2 SYGVKD. J was trimmed by 0 bases and V by 5 bases; bases with no gene match: 2. CDR3 in amino acids: CAISSSGVSYNEQFF. Written as DNA, the CDR3 is TGTGCCATCAGTTCTAGCGGGGTCTCCTACAATGAGCAGTTCTTC.

The J gene is TRBJ2-5, the V gene TRBV24-1, with 15 bases lining up with TRBD2. J gave up 5 bases and V 3 bases, and 6 bases lay outside the gene matches. The CDR3 is 17 amino acids. Germline-derived CDR1 and CDR2 are KGHDR and SFDVKD. The CDR3 nucleotides read TGTGCCACCAGTGATACCCCCGGGACTAGCGGGAGGGAGACCCAGTACTTC. Its translation: CATSDTPGTSGRETQYF.

The chain links TRBV5-1 to TRBJ2-3; 10 positions match TRBD1. With 5 bases clipped from V and 4 bases from J, the junction kept 4 bases outside the gene matches. The CDR3 extends over 14 amino acids. Germline V gives CDR1 SGHRS, CDR2 YFSETQ. CDR3 in DNA: TGCGCCAGCAGTTCGGGACAGGGGTCAGATACGCAGTATTTT. It codes for CASSSGQGSDTQYF.

V and J are TRBV19 and TRBJ1-2, with D unclear. Trimming left V 4 bases short and J 5 bases short, with 11 bases between. The germline gives CDR1 LNHDA, CDR2 SQIVND (reference sequence). The CDR3 has 13 residues. In nucleotides, the CDR3 is TGTGCCAGTAGTACCCCGGGGAGGTATGGCTACACCTTC. As protein: CASSTPGRYGYTF.

A note on this clone: In the same sample, other DNA sequences code for this CDR3. The CDR3 DNA follows: TGTGCCAGCTCACCACCCGGGGATACGCAGTATTTT. It codes for CASSPPGDTQYF. The rearrangement uses TRBV18 and TRBJ2-3; D is unresolved. The V gene's germline CDR1 is KGHSH and CDR2 LQKENI. V lost 0 bases and J lost 6, with 4 bases in between. This CDR3 contains 12 residues.

This clone turned up a few times. This rearrangement joins TRBV27 to TRBJ1-6, with D possibly TRBD1 on 6 matching bases. In germline, CDR1 is MNHEY, CDR2 SMNVEV (reference sequence). CDR3 length: 15 amino acids. V lost 5 bases and J lost 7, with 15 bases in between. In DNA, the CDR3 is TGTGCCAGCAGTCCCATAGGGGGTAGAAATTCACCCCTCCACTTT. Its translation is CASSPIGGRNSPLHF.

This chain links TRBV28 with TRBJ1-6; 8 bases line up with TRBD1. The CDR3 consists of 17 residues. In germline, CDR1 is MDHEN, CDR2 SYDVKM. V trimming: 5 bases; J trimming: 7 bases; junction bases outside the gene matches: 13. The CDR3 bases are TGTGCCAGCAGTGTTACCCGACAGGGGTTAGGGAATTCACCCCTCCACTTT. Its translation is CASSVTRQGLGNSPLHF.

CDR3 DNA: TGTGCCAGCAGCTTACTCGGCAGGGGGACTTCACCCCTCCACTTT. The encoded protein is CASSLLGRGTSPLHF. The chain is built from TRBV11-2 and TRBJ1-6, with 7 bases that match TRBD1. Looked up from germline, CDR1 is SGHAT and CDR2 is FQNNGV. This CDR3 comprises 15 residues. With V trimmed by 2 bases and J by 9 bases, 7 bases remained unmatched.

This chain uses TRBV7-2 with TRBJ2-7; D might be TRBD2 (5 bases). V shed 4 bases and J shed 2 bases, with 9 bases lying between them. Germline values: CDR1 SGHTA, CDR2 FQGNSA. CDR3 length: 13 residues. As DNA, the CDR3 is TGTGCCAGCAGCTCCGGGAATACCTACGAGCAGTACTTC. It encodes CASSSGNTYEQYF.

The gene calls are TRBV28 and TRBJ2-1, with 9 bases lining up with TRBD1. The V segment lost 8 bases and the J segment 9 bases; nucleotides outside the gene matches: 8. The germline V gene encodes CDR1 MDHEN and CDR2 SYDVKM. CDR3 length: 13 amino acids. CDR3 in amino acids: CASRTGDGGEQFF. The CDR3 bases are TGTGCCAGCCGGACAGGGGACGGTGGTGAGCAGTTCTTC.

The rearrangement uses TRBV20-1 and TRBJ2-7; the D gene is possibly TRBD1 (6 bases). The germline V gene has CDR1 DFQATT and CDR2 SNEGSKA (reference sequence). The CDR3 totals 11 residues. DNA of the CDR3: TGCAGAGCAGGGGACGGGTACGAGCAGTACTTC. Protein product: CRAGDGYEQYF.

This chain uses TRBV28 with TRBJ2-5; perhaps TRBD2 as D (5 bases). The CDR3 runs 15 residues. V was cut by 6 bases and J by 6 bases, with 20 bases left in between. Germline CDR1 MDHEN, CDR2 SYDVKM. This chain's CDR3 is CASSPEGSARQTQYF. CDR3 coding DNA: TGTGCCAGCAGCCCCGAGGGAAGCGCTAGGCAGACCCAGTACTTC.

The V call is TRBV3-1 (or the pseudogene TRBV3-2), the J call TRBJ2-3; 8 bases fit TRBD1. Germline CDR1 reads LGHDT; CDR2 reads YNNKEL (reference sequence). The CDR3 is made up of 15 amino acids. Trimming removed 4 bases from V and 6 bases from J; junction bases left unmatched: 9. The CDR3 loop reads CASSPRDRGLDTQYF. CDR3 sequence (DNA): TGTGCCAGCAGCCCGCGCGACAGGGGCCTGGATACGCAGTATTTT.

The CDR3 sequence is CASSPWGVGMNTEAFF. In nucleotides, the CDR3 is TGTGCCAGCAGCCCTTGGGGGGTAGGGATGAACACTGAAGCTTTCTTT. This sequence joins TRBV14 and TRBJ1-1; possibly TRBD1 for D (5 bases). Trimming removed 4 bases from V and 0 bases from J, with 15 bases in between. The germline gives CDR1 SGHDN, CDR2 FVKESK. This CDR3 region has 16 residues. The whole variable domain, filled in from reference TRBV14 and TRBJ1-1, reads EAGVTQFPSHSVIEKGQTVTLRCDPISGHDNLYWYRRVMGKEIKFLLHFVKESKQDESGMPNNRFLAERTGGTYSTLKVQPAELEDSGVYFCASSPWGVGMNTEAFFGQGTRLTVV.

Only one count was recorded for this clone. The chain uses TRBV11-2 and TRBJ1-4; 12 nucleotides agree with TRBD1. The CDR3 totals 15 residues. From germline, CDR1 is SGHAT and CDR2 FQNNGV. Losses at the gene ends were 5 bases for V and 7 bases for J; bases not matched to a gene: 5. The CDR3 DNA follows: TGTGCCAGCAGCCCGGGACAGGGGGCTAGTGAAAAACTGTTTTTT. Translated, it gives CASSPGQGASEKLFF.

This clone was observed a single time. The J gene is TRBJ2-3, the V gene TRBV9; 9 nucleotides match TRBD2. The CDR3 contains 16 residues. Germline values: CDR1 SGDLS, CDR2 YYNGEE. J lost 0 bases, V lost 3 bases, and 5 bases had no gene match. CDR3 DNA sequence: TGTGCCAGCAGCGCCCTAGCGGGACTAAGCACAGATACGCAGTATTTT. Its protein is CASSALAGLSTDTQYF. The full variable domain, completed using reference TRBV9 and TRBJ2-3, is DSGVTQTPKHLITATGQRVTLRCSPRSGDLSVYWYQQSLDQGLQFLIQYYNGEERAKGNILERFSAQQFPDLHSELNLSSLELGDSALYFCASSALAGLSTDTQYFGPGTRLTVL.

The CDR3 loop is CASSLRLAGPSSYNEQFF. The CDR3 nucleotides are TGTGCCAGCAGCTTACGCTTAGCGGGGCCGAGCTCCTACAATGAGCAGTTCTTC. The genes are TRBV7-2 and TRBJ2-1; TRBD2 aligns across 8 bases. V dropped 2 bases and J dropped 0; count of bases not matched to a gene: 9. The germline V gene has CDR1 SGHTA and CDR2 FQGNSA. The CDR3 length is 18 residues.

This chain uses TRBV7-7 with TRBJ2-5; TRBD1 matches 7 bases. Germline V gene data show CDR1 as SSHAT and CDR2 as FNYEAQ (reference sequence). The trim removed 5 bases at V and 5 bases at J, leaving 5 bases unmatched. The CDR3 spans 13 residues. The CDR3 region is CASSQTGMETQYF. CDR3 nucleotide sequence: TGTGCCAGCAGCCAGACAGGGATGGAGACCCAGTACTTC.

The chain carries TRBV7-2 and TRBJ2-3, with 9 bases lining up with TRBD2. Germline lookup yields CDR1 SGHTA and CDR2 FQGNSA. This CDR3 region has 15 residues. V shed 3 bases, J shed 4 bases, and the junction held 5 bases outside the gene matches. In DNA, the CDR3 is TGTGCCAGCAGCTTGGGCGGGGGGGCCCCAGATACGCAGTATTTT. This encodes CASSLGGGAPDTQYF. Complete variable domain (other parts from reference TRBV7-2 and TRBJ2-3): GAGVSQSPSNKVTEKGKDVELRCDPISGHTALYWYRQSLGQGLEFLIYFQGNSAPDKSGLPSDRFSAERTGGSVSTLTIQRTQQEDSAVYLCASSLGGGAPDTQYFGPGTRLTVL.

The chain is built from TRBV2 and TRBJ2-3; possibly TRBD2 for D (6 bases). The CDR3 covers 11 residues. Germline values: CDR1 SNHLY, CDR2 FYNNEI. V lost 8 bases, J lost 3 bases, and 6 bases lay in between. The CDR3 protein is CASAGTDTQYF. The CDR3 DNA sequence: TGTGCCAGCGCGGGGACAGATACGCAGTATTTT.

The chain employs TRBV6-6 and TRBJ2-1, with 8 bases identical to TRBD2. Per germline, CDR1 MNHNY and CDR2 SVGAGI (reference sequence). V was pared by 6 bases and J by 9 bases, with 13 bases of the junction left unmatched. This CDR3 is built from 15 residues. The CDR3 nucleotides read TGTGCCAGCAGGTCCGGGACTAGGCTAAGTAGTGAGCAGTTCTTC. Protein sequence: CASRSGTRLSSEQFF.

The V and J genes are TRBV5-1 and TRBJ2-1; D is possibly TRBD2 (6 bases). The CDR3 covers 15 residues. V dropped 2 bases and J dropped 6 bases, with 15 bases sitting between them. From germline, CDR1 is SGHRS and CDR2 YFSETQ. The CDR3 loop is CASSLLAFSFNEQFF. In DNA form, the CDR3 reads TGCGCCAGCAGCTTACTAGCATTTTCTTTCAATGAGCAGTTCTTC. Combining the CDR3 with reference TRBV5-1 and TRBJ2-1 gives the whole variable domain KAGVTQTPRYLIKTRGQQVTLSCSPISGHRSVSWYQQTPGQGLQFLFEYFSETQRNKGNFPGRFSGRQFSNSRSEMNVSTLELGDSALYLCASSLLAFSFNEQFFGPGTRLTVL.

The chain recombines TRBV19 with TRBJ1-5, with 7 nucleotides matching TRBD1. Germline lookup yields CDR1 LNHDA and CDR2 SQIVND (reference sequence). J was trimmed by 5 bases and V by 0 bases; bases with no gene match: 10. This CDR3 has 17 amino acids. The CDR3 DNA follows: TGTGCCAGTAGTATAGAAGGGGGCGGACAGGCCTATCAGCCCCAGCATTTT. Residues: CASSIEGGGQAYQPQHF.

This clone has more than one count but fewer than ten. The chain combines TRBV19 with TRBJ1-1, with 9 bases that match TRBD1. Germline V lookup: CDR1 LNHDA, CDR2 SQIVND (reference sequence). After removal of 6 bases from V and 4 bases from J, the junction contained 0 bases not matched to a gene. The CDR3 contains 12 residues. The CDR3 region is CASRDRGTEAFF. In DNA, the CDR3 is TGTGCCAGTAGGGACAGGGGCACTGAAGCTTTCTTT.

This clone has just one count. This chain joins TRBV7-2 and TRBJ1-5; D is undetermined. Deletions cut 5 bases from V and 4 bases from J, with 6 bases between. The germline gives CDR1 SGHTA, CDR2 FQGNSA. The CDR3 has 12 amino acids. CDR3 DNA sequence: TGTGCCAGCAGCGCGCTAAATCAGCCCCAGCATTTT. Protein: CASSALNQPQHF.

The gene calls are TRBV10-2 and TRBJ1-2, with 9 bases that match TRBD1. With 8 bases clipped from V and 5 bases from J, the junction kept 6 bases outside the gene matches. The CDR3 sequence is 13 residues long. The germline CDR1 and CDR2 sequences are WSHSY and SAAADI. The CDR3 loop reads CASLPGQGYGYTF. In DNA form, the CDR3 reads TGCGCCAGCCTTCCGGGACAGGGTTATGGCTACACCTTC.

This rearrangement joins TRBV2 to TRBJ1-3, with D perhaps matching TRBD1 (6 bases). The germline gives CDR1 SNHLY, CDR2 FYNNEI. CDR3 length: 16 residues. Trimming took 3 bases from V and 2 from J, leaving 14 bases between them. The CDR3 spells CASSDLAGGPGNTIYF. The CDR3 DNA reads as TGTGCCAGCAGTGATCTGGCCGGGGGGCCTGGAAACACCATATATTTT. Combining the CDR3 with reference TRBV2 and TRBJ1-3 gives the whole variable domain EPEVTQTPSHQVTQMGQEVILRCVPISNHLYFYWYRQILGQKVEFLVSFYNNEISEKSEIFDDQFSVERPDGSNFTLKIRSTKLEDSAMYFCASSDLAGGPGNTIYFGEGSWLTVV.

The sample holds one count of this clone. The V call is TRBV6-5, the J call TRBJ1-2; maybe TRBD1 (6 bases). The V and J ends lost 6 bases and 4 bases respectively, with 12 bases between them. This CDR3 region has 13 residues. Germline V gives CDR1 MNHEY, CDR2 SVGAGI. CDR3 in amino acids: CASSDRDTYGYTF. The CDR3 DNA reads TGTGCCAGCAGCGACCGGGACACCTATGGCTACACCTTC.